The rows below give T cell receptor beta chains drawn from one sample of a study of shared clonotypes between healthy human individuals. Data came from immunoSEQ multiplex PCR; TCRdb stores just in-frame clones and leaves some out. The sample has some 2.3 million clones; more than 80% are singletons. The sequencing input was naive CD4+ T cells from PBMCs. Receptors originate from a man aged 18 to 35 in good health. Some clones in this sample may be carry-over from other donors' samples. Both conserved end residues are part of each CDR3. The order of the fields is V gene, clone size, J gene, D gene, CDR3 protein, CDR3 DNA. The D gene is left open where the match is weak. For some rows the clone size is stated as once, few or many, or as a class when expanded; others skip it.

v_call: TRBV28; clone_size: -; j_call: TRBJ2-5; d_call: TRBD2; cdr3_aa: CASLNPGLAGETQYF; cdr3_nt: TGTGCCAGCCTCAACCCCGGACTAGCGGGAGAGACCCAGTACTTC
v_call: TRBV4-1; clone_size: -; j_call: TRBJ2-5; d_call: TRBD1; cdr3_aa: CASSRTGAETQYF; cdr3_nt: TGCGCCAGCAGCCGGACAGGGGCCGAGACCCAGTACTTC
v_call: TRBV29-1; clone_size: -; j_call: TRBJ2-1; d_call: -; cdr3_aa: CSVVPGTPDYNEQFF; cdr3_nt: TGCAGCGTTGTTCCGGGGACTCCTGACTACAATGAGCAGTTCTTC
v_call: TRBV6-6; clone_size: -; j_call: TRBJ2-5; d_call: TRBD2; cdr3_aa: CASASGRETQYF; cdr3_nt: TGTGCCAGCGCTAGCGGCCGAGAGACCCAGTACTTC
v_call: TRBV5-1; clone_size: -; j_call: TRBJ1-5; d_call: -; cdr3_aa: CASSLGPQDRGNQPQHF; cdr3_nt: TGCGCCAGCAGCTTGGGGCCTCAGGACCGTGGCAATCAGCCCCAGCATTTT
v_call: TRBV4-1; clone_size: -; j_call: TRBJ2-1; d_call: -; cdr3_aa: CASSHPARLREQFF; cdr3_nt: TGCGCCAGCAGCCACCCTGCGCGGTTGCGTGAGCAGTTCTTC
v_call: TRBV2; clone_size: -; j_call: TRBJ1-5; d_call: -; cdr3_aa: CASSVMGGYQPQHF; cdr3_nt: TGTGCCAGCAGCGTTATGGGTGGGTATCAGCCCCAGCATTTT
v_call: TRBV27; clone_size: -; j_call: TRBJ2-7; d_call: -; cdr3_aa: CASSFYGYEQYF; cdr3_nt: TGTGCCAGCAGTTTCTACGGATACGAGCAGTACTTC
v_call: TRBV7-9; clone_size: -; j_call: TRBJ2-7; d_call: -; cdr3_aa: CASSATTGTEQYF; cdr3_nt: TGTGCCAGCAGCGCCACAACAGGGACCGAGCAGTACTTC
v_call: TRBV7-2; clone_size: -; j_call: TRBJ2-3; d_call: TRBD1; cdr3_aa: CASSSDRGSTDTQYF; cdr3_nt: TGTGCCAGCAGCTCCGACAGGGGTAGCACAGATACGCAGTATTTT
v_call: TRBV21-1; clone_size: -; j_call: TRBJ2-7; d_call: -; cdr3_aa: CASSAPTGIYEQYF; cdr3_nt: TGTGCCAGCAGCGCCCCGACAGGTATCTACGAGCAGTACTTC
v_call: TRBV7-8; clone_size: -; j_call: TRBJ2-1; d_call: TRBD2; cdr3_aa: CASSPRTSGSHNEQFF; cdr3_nt: TGTGCCAGCAGCCCTCGGACTAGCGGGAGCCACAATGAGCAGTTCTTC
v_call: TRBV7-2; clone_size: -; j_call: TRBJ2-5; d_call: -; cdr3_aa: CASTPNGPKVSPTQYF; cdr3_nt: TGTGCCAGCACCCCTAATGGGCCTAAGGTTAGCCCGACCCAGTACTTC
v_call: TRBV5-4; clone_size: -; j_call: TRBJ2-6; d_call: TRBD1; cdr3_aa: CASSSGGRGANVLTF; cdr3_nt: TGTGCCAGCAGCTCAGGGGGAAGAGGGGCCAACGTCCTGACTTTC
v_call: TRBV5-1; clone_size: once; j_call: TRBJ2-7; d_call: TRBD1; cdr3_aa: CASSFPGTGGLKYEQYF; cdr3_nt: TGCGCCAGCAGTTTTCCCGGGACAGGGGGCCTCAAATACGAGCAGTACTTC
v_call: TRBV28; clone_size: -; j_call: TRBJ2-3; d_call: -; cdr3_aa: CASSSPGYTDTQYF; cdr3_nt: TGTGCCAGCAGCTCTCCGGGGTACACAGATACGCAGTATTTT
v_call: TRBV28; clone_size: -; j_call: TRBJ1-4; d_call: TRBD1; cdr3_aa: CASSPGQGLGKLFF; cdr3_nt: TGTGCCAGCAGTCCGGGACAGGGTCTGGGAAAACTGTTTTTT
v_call: TRBV27; clone_size: -; j_call: TRBJ2-7; d_call: -; cdr3_aa: CASSFQGGYEQYF; cdr3_nt: TGTGCCAGCAGTTTCCAGGGAGGCTACGAGCAGTACTTC
v_call: TRBV28; clone_size: -; j_call: TRBJ2-3; d_call: TRBD2; cdr3_aa: CASSLRTSGRGWTDTQYF; cdr3_nt: TGTGCCAGCAGTTTGAGGACTAGCGGGAGGGGGTGGACAGATACGCAGTATTTT
v_call: TRBV18; clone_size: -; j_call: TRBJ2-7; d_call: TRBD1; cdr3_aa: CASSEGTGLIYEQYF; cdr3_nt: TGTGCCAGCTCCGAAGGGACAGGGCTTATCTACGAGCAGTACTTC
v_call: TRBV12-5; clone_size: -; j_call: TRBJ2-5; d_call: -; cdr3_aa: CASGYPRGGGTQYF; cdr3_nt: TGTGCTAGTGGTTACCCTCGGGGTGGAGGGACCCAGTACTTC